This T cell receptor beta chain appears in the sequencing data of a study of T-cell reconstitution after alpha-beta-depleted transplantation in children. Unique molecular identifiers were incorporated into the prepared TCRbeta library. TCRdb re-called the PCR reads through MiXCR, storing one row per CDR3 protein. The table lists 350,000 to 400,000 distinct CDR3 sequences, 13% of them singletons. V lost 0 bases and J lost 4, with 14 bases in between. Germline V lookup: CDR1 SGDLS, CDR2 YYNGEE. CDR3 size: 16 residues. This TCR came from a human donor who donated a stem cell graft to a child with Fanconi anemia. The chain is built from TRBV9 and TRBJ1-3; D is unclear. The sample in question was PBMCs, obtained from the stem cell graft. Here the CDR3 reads CASSVEGGMPGNTIYF. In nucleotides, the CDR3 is TGTGCCAGCAGCGTAGAGGGCGGAATGCCAGGAAACACCATATATTTT.